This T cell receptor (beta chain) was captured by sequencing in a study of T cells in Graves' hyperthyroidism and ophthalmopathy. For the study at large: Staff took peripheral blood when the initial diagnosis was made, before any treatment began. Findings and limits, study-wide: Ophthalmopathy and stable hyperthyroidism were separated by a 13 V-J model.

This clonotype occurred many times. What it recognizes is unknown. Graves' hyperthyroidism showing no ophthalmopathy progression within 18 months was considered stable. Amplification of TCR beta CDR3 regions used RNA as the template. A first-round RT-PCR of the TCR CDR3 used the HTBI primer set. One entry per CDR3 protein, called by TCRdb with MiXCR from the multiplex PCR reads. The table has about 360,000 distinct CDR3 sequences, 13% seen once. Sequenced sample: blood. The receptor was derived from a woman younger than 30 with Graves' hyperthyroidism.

CDR3 sequence (DNA): TGTGCCAGCAGTTATAGACCCGGGACAAGTAGGGAGACCCAGTACTTC. Amino acids: CASSYRPGTSRETQYF. The chain carries TRBV6-1 and TRBJ2-5, with D possibly TRBD1 on 6 matching bases. The CDR3 consists of 16 residues. V shed 5 bases and J shed 5 bases, with 21 bases lying between them. Germline values: CDR1 MNHNS, CDR2 SASEGT.